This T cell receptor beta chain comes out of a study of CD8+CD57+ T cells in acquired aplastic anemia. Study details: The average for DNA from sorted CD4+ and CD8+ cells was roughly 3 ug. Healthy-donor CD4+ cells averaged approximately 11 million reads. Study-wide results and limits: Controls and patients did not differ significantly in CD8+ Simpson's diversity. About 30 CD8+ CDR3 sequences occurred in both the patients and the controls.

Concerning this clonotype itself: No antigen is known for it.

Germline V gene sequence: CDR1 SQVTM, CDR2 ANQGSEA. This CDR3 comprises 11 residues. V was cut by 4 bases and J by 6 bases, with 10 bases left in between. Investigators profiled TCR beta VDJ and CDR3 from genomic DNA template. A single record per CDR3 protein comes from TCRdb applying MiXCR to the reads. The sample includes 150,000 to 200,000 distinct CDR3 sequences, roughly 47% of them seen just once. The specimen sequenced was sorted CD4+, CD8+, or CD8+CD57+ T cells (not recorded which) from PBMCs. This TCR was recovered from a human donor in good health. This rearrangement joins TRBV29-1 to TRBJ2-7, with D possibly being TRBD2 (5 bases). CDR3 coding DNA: TGCAGCGTTGCTTTAGGGAGCGAGCAGTACTTC. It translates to CSVALGSEQYF.